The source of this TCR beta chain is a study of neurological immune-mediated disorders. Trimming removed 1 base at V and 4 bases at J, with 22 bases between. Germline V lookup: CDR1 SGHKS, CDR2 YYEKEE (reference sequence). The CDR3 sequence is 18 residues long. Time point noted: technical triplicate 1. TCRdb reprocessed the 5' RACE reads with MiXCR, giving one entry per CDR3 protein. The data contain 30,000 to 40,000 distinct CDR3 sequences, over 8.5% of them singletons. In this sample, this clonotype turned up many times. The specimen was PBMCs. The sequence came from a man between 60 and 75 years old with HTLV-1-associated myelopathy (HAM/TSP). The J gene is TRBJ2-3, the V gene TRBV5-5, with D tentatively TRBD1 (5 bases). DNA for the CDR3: TGTGCCAGCAGCTTGACCCCAGGGTCGACAATAAGGGCAGATACGCAGTATTTT. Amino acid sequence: CASSLTPGSTIRADTQYF.